The rows below give T cell receptor beta chains drawn from one sample of a study of control samples from healthy donors and cancer patients. Only in-frame clones appear in the TCRdb table, and some are missing; sequencing was by immunoSEQ multiplex PCR. In the table there are 120,000 or so clones, over 75% of which are singletons. Sequences were obtained from blood. These receptors originate from a man between 18 and 29 years old in good health. The conserved cysteine and the conserved F or W are not part of the CDR3 here. Clone size is stated in some rows and not others, as once, few, many or a class when expanded.

- TRBV6-1 ASSEATRNQSQH
- TRBV7-8 ASSPGGTGNTIY
once TRBV18 ASSPGSEAF
- TRBV3-1/TRBV3-2 ASSQGGVGNQPQH
- TRBV28 ASRRTGHLNTEAF
- TRBV5-5 ASRGRGQGPITLYEQY
- TRBV19 ASSVSGTGLAGELF
- TRBV6-5 ASSRGITEAF
once TRBV6-5 ASSYYRENYGYT
- TRBV19 ASSIEPGGDYGYT
once TRBV6-2/TRBV6-3 ASSLSGSSAEQF
- TRBV27 ASSFRATSGNTIY
once TRBV5-1 ASSFTGEDYGYT
- TRBV29-1 SVERGGTEAF
- TRBV6-5 ASRMVTDTQY
once TRBV3-1/TRBV3-2 ASSQARSSGGRGYT
- TRBV11-3 ASSGNTGELF
- TRBV25-1 ASSDPRGASHEQY
- TRBV25-1 ASSETSLPREQF
- TRBV25-1 ASEDSFMNTEAF
- TRBV28 ASRGRVDTQY
- TRBV7-6 ASSLALPGGSGNTIY
once TRBV15 ATSRGWTGANTEAF
few TRBV29-1 SVERGRGADTQY
- TRBV9 ASSAVGLAWPKETQY
- TRBV18 ASSPQIQGELF
- TRBV6-2/TRBV6-3 ASSYSSGPQPQH
- TRBV24-1 ATSGGSGSSYNEQF
- TRBV15 ATSREWGYSNQPQH
- TRBV27 ASSFGPSGPQH
- TRBV6-5 ASSLGQTETEAF
- TRBV11-2 ASGTGDTDTQY
- TRBV11-3 ASSFIWQNTDTQY
- TRBV2 ASSFQGPNQPQH
- TRBV5-1 ASSLRPGQNEKLF
once TRBV4-1 ASSFLREYEQY
- TRBV19 ASSRDRGRNQPQH